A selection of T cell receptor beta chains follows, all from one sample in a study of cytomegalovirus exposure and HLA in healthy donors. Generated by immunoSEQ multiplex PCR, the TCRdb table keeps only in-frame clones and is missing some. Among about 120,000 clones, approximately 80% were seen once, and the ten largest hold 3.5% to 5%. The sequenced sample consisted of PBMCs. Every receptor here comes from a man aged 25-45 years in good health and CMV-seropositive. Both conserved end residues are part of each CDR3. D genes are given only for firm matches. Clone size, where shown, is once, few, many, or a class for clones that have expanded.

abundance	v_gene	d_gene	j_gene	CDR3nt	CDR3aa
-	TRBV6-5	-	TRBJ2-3	TGTGCCAGCAGTTACCGGGGGGCCGGCACAGATACGCAGTATTTT	CASSYRGAGTDTQYF
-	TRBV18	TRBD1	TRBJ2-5	TGTGCCAGCTCACCACCGGACAGGGAAGAGTACTTC	CASSPPDREEYF
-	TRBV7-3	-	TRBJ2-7	TGTGCCAGCAGCCCGCAGGGCCGATCCTACGAGCAGTACTTC	CASSPQGRSYEQYF
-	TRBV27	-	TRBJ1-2	TGTGCCAGCAGTTTAAGCCAGGGGCTTATCTATGGCTACACCTTC	CASSLSQGLIYGYTF
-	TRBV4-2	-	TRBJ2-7	TGTGCCAGCAGCCAAGACGGTTCCTACGAGCAGTACTTC	CASSQDGSYEQYF
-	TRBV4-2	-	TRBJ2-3	TGTGCCAGCAGCCAAGATAACCCCCTACCCACAGATACGCAGTATTTT	CASSQDNPLPTDTQYF
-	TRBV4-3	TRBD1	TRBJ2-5	TGCGCCAGCAGCCACGGCAGGGGGTTTCAAGAGACCCAGTACTTC	CASSHGRGFQETQYF
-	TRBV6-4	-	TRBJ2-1	TGTGCCAGCAGTGCCCAGCCGGGGTACAATGAGCAGTTCTTC	CASSAQPGYNEQFF
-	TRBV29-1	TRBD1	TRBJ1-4	TGCAGCGTTGGCCTCCGAGGACAGGGGAACCTTAATGAAAAACTGTTTTTT	CSVGLRGQGNLNEKLFF
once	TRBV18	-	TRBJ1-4	TGTGCCAGCTCACCCACCGGGAATGAAAAACTGTTTTTT	CASSPTGNEKLFF
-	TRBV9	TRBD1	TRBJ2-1	TGTGCCAGCAGCCGCCGGACAGGGACGGCCACATACAATGAGCAGTTCTTC	CASSRRTGTATYNEQFF
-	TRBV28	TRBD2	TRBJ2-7	TGTGCCAGCAGTTTGACAAGGACTAGCGGGATTTACGAGCAGTACTTC	CASSLTRTSGIYEQYF
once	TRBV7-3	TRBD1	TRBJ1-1	TGTGCCAGCAGCACACCGGGACAGGGGAATTGGAGCACTGAAGCTTTCTTT	CASSTPGQGNWSTEAFF
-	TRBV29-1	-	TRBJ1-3	TGCAGCGTCGTTCCAGGCTCTGGAAACACCATATATTTT	CSVVPGSGNTIYF
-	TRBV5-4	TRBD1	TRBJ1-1	TGTGCCAGCAGCTTGGGGGACAGTTACACTGAAGCTTTCTTT	CASSLGDSYTEAFF
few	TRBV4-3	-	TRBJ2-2	TGCGCCAGCAGCCAAGACGGGGCGAACACCGGGGAGCTGTTTTTT	CASSQDGANTGELFF
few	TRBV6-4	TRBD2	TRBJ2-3	TGTGCCAGCAGTGAGGGACTAGCGGGGGGCACAGATACGCAGTATTTT	CASSEGLAGGTDTQYF
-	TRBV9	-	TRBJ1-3	TGTGCCAGCAGCCCAGAGGTTAGGAACACCATATATTTT	CASSPEVRNTIYF
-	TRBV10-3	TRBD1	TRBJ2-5	TGTGCCATCAGGGGATCGACAGGGTCCCAAGAGACCCAGTACTTC	CAIRGSTGSQETQYF
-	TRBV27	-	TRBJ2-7	TGTGCCAGCAGTTTTGGCCTCGCCTACGAGCAGTACTTC	CASSFGLAYEQYF
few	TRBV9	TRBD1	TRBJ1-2	TGTGCCAGCAGCCCAAGGGGACAGGTCTATGGCTACACCTTC	CASSPRGQVYGYTF
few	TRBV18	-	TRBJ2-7	TGTGCCAGCTCACTTCCCGGTACTCTTTACGAGCAGTACTTC	CASSLPGTLYEQYF
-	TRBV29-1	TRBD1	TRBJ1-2	TGCAGCGTTGGGACAGGGATAGGGGGCTACACCTTC	CSVGTGIGGYTF
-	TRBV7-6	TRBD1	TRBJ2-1	TGTGCCAGCAGCTACCGACAGGGGGCGGCTGAGCAGTTCTTC	CASSYRQGAAEQFF
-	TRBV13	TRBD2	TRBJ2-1	TGTGCCAGCAGCTTAGGCTCGGGGACTAGATGGAATGAGCAGTTCTTC	CASSLGSGTRWNEQFF
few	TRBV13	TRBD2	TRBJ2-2	TGTGCCAGCAGCAGAACTAGCGGGGGAGTGGCCACCGGGGAGCTGTTTTTT	CASSRTSGGVATGELFF
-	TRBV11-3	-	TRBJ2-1	TGTGCCAGCAGCTTAGAACTAAGCTCCTACAATGAGCAGTTCTTC	CASSLELSSYNEQFF
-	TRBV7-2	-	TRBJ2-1	TGTGCCAGCAGCTTAGCCGGGAGAATTCACAATGAGCAGTTCTTC	CASSLAGRIHNEQFF
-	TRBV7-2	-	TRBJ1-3	TGTGCCAGCAGCTTACAGGTTACTGGAAACACCATATATTTT	CASSLQVTGNTIYF
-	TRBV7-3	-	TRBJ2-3	TGTGCCAGCAGCTTAGGGGGGTCGGGAGATACGCAGTATTTT	CASSLGGSGDTQYF
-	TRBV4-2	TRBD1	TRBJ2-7	TGTGCCAGCAGCCCCGGGACAGGGGTTGACGAGCAGTACTTC	CASSPGTGVDEQYF
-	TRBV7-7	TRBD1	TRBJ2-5	TGTGCTAGCAGCTTAGGGACAGGGACCTGGGAGACCCAGTACTTC	CASSLGTGTWETQYF
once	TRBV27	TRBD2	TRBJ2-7	TGTGCCAGCAGTCAGCCTAGCGGGGGGAATTACGAGCAGTACTTC	CASSQPSGGNYEQYF
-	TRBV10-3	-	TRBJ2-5	TGTGCCATCAGTAACAACAGGGAAGTAGGGGAGACCCAGTACTTC	CAISNNREVGETQYF
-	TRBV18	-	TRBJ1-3	TGTGCCAGCTCACCCGACAGACGCTCTGGAAACACCATATATTTT	CASSPDRRSGNTIYF
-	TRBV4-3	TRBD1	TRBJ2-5	TGCGCCAGCAGCCAACCCGGACAGGGGGTAGAGACCCAGTACTTC	CASSQPGQGVETQYF
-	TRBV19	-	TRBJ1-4	TGTGCCAGTACCCGGGGGGATTACGATGAAAAACTGTTTTTT	CASTRGDYDEKLFF